These T cell receptor beta chains were read from a single sample in a study of T cell responses to AZD1222 COVID-19 vaccine. TCRdb's table, derived via immunoSEQ multiplex PCR, lists solely in-frame clones and lacks some. The sample gives 110,000 or so clones, 91% of which show up once; less than 8.5% is in the top ten. Material: peripheral blood, obtained on day 0 of AZD1222 vaccination. These receptors were obtained from an adult in good health. CDR3s include the opening cysteine and the closing phenylalanine or tryptophan. The D gene is left open where the match is weak. The size of a clone is reported for some rows only, either as once, few or many, or as a class for expanded clones.

J gene | clone size | V gene | D gene | CDR3 protein | CDR3 DNA
TRBJ2-3 | . | TRBV7-9 | . | CASSLVRDDTQYF | TGTGCCAGCAGCTTAGTTAGGGATGATACGCAGTATTTT
TRBJ2-2 | once | TRBV4-2 | TRBD2 | CASSQVEGQGGTGELFF | TGTGCCAGCAGCCAAGTGGAGGGTCAGGGAGGGACCGGGGAGCTGTTTTTT
TRBJ1-2 | . | TRBV28 | . | CASSPPGEGTTYGYTF | TGTGCCAGCAGCCCCCCCGGAGAGGGAACAACCTATGGCTACACCTTC
TRBJ1-3 | . | TRBV15 | . | CATSFFGAGNTIYF | TGTGCCACCAGCTTTTTCGGGGCTGGAAACACCATATATTTT
TRBJ2-7 | . | TRBV2 | TRBD1 | CASRPGQVPLEQYF | TGTGCCAGCAGGCCGGGACAGGTTCCTTTGGAGCAGTACTTC
TRBJ1-1 | . | TRBV5-1 | . | CASSLTGANTEAFF | TGCGCCAGCAGCTTAACAGGCGCTAACACTGAAGCTTTCTTT
TRBJ1-1 | . | TRBV5-5 | . | CASSLNTEAFF | TGTGCCAGCAGCCTCAACACTGAAGCTTTCTTT
TRBJ2-1 | . | TRBV7-9 | TRBD2 | CASSLILAGGHPSYNEQFF | TGTGCCAGCAGCTTAATTCTGGCGGGGGGCCATCCGTCCTACAATGAGCAGTTCTTC
TRBJ2-3 | . | TRBV10-3 | TRBD2 | CAIRTSGAPDTQYF | TGTGCCATCCGGACTAGCGGGGCACCAGATACGCAGTATTTT
TRBJ2-7 | . | TRBV6-5 | TRBD2 | CASSSPPSGVWEQYF | TGTGCCAGCAGTTCCCCTCCTAGCGGGGTTTGGGAGCAGTACTTC
TRBJ1-1 | few | TRBV10-3 | . | CAIRGGLGNTEAFF | TGTGCCATCAGGGGCGGATTGGGGAACACTGAAGCTTTCTTT
TRBJ1-1 | . | TRBV12-3/TRBV12-4 | . | CASLGGEAFF | TGTGCCAGCCTCGGGGGTGAAGCTTTCTTT
TRBJ1-1 | . | TRBV19 | . | CASSIGGAEAFF | TGTGCCAGTAGTATAGGTGGGGCTGAAGCTTTCTTT
TRBJ1-1 | . | TRBV6-5 | . | CASSYLGGFVAFF | TGTGCCAGCAGTTACTTGGGGGGCTTCGTAGCTTTCTTT
TRBJ1-1 | . | TRBV10-1 | . | CASSLTLDTEAFF | TGCGCCAGCAGTCTAACCCTGGACACTGAAGCTTTCTTT
TRBJ1-6 | . | TRBV12-3/TRBV12-4 | . | CASSGRGNAPLHF | TGTGCCAGCAGTGGTAGGGGGAACGCACCCCTCCACTTT
TRBJ2-7 | . | TRBV21-1 | . | CASSLAALSYEQYF | TGTGCCAGCAGCCTTGCGGCGTTATCCTACGAGCAGTACTTC
TRBJ1-1 | once | TRBV2 | . | CASRRGTEAFF | TGTGCCAGCAGAAGGGGGACTGAAGCTTTCTTT
TRBJ1-5 | once | TRBV19 | TRBD1 | CASGPGQGSQPQHF | TGTGCCAGTGGTCCGGGACAGGGGAGTCAGCCCCAGCATTTT
TRBJ2-1 | . | TRBV5-1 | . | CASSWAPQSNRINEQFF | TGCGCCAGCAGCTGGGCCCCCCAGAGCAACAGGATCAATGAGCAGTTCTTC
TRBJ1-4 | . | TRBV3-1/TRBV3-2 | . | CASSHMGRGEKLFF | TGTGCCAGCAGCCATATGGGGAGGGGTGAAAAACTGTTTTTT
TRBJ1-1 | . | TRBV25-1 | TRBD1 | CASSAGTGLTEAFF | TGTGCCAGCAGTGCCGGGACAGGTTTGACTGAAGCTTTCTTT
TRBJ1-5 | . | TRBV12-3/TRBV12-4 | TRBD1 | CASRGQGNQPQHF | TGTGCCAGCAGGGGACAGGGCAATCAGCCCCAGCATTTT
TRBJ2-5 | . | TRBV27 | . | CASSREQGRETQYF | TGTGCCAGCAGTCGTGAACAGGGTCGGGAGACCCAGTACTTC
TRBJ1-5 | . | TRBV29-1 | . | CSVVGTDSNQPQHF | TGCAGCGTTGTAGGGACCGATAGCAATCAGCCCCAGCATTTT
TRBJ2-5 | . | TRBV9 | TRBD2 | CASSGLAGGLGIGETQYF | TGTGCCAGCAGCGGACTAGCGGGGGGCCTTGGAATCGGAGAGACCCAGTACTTC
TRBJ1-6 | . | TRBV5-1 | TRBD1 | CASSPLQGGNSPLHF | TGCGCCAGCAGCCCCCTACAGGGGGGAAATTCACCCCTCCACTTT
TRBJ2-2 | . | TRBV5-1 | . | CASSLDPGANTGELFF | TGCGCCAGCAGCTTGGATCCAGGGGCGAACACCGGGGAGCTGTTTTTT
TRBJ2-7 | . | TRBV5-1 | . | CASSLGPQSGSYEQYF | TGCGCCAGCAGTTTGGGTCCCCAGTCGGGCTCCTACGAGCAGTACTTC
TRBJ2-5 | . | TRBV20-1 | TRBD1 | CSASEDRGLETQYF | TGCAGTGCTAGTGAGGACAGGGGATTGGAGACCCAGTACTTC
TRBJ1-1 | . | TRBV27 | . | CASNPSTVMNTEAFF | TGTGCCAGCAACCCTTCGACGGTAATGAACACTGAAGCTTTCTTT
TRBJ1-2 | . | TRBV10-3 | TRBD1 | CAISQGQEGYTF | TGTGCCATCAGTCAAGGACAGGAAGGCTACACCTTC
TRBJ1-1 | . | TRBV6-5 | . | CASNRGEAFF | TGTGCCAGCAACCGAGGTGAAGCTTTCTTT
TRBJ1-2 | . | TRBV5-1 | . | CASSLLAGSGEDYGYTF | TGCGCCAGCAGCTTGCTGGCAGGGTCGGGCGAGGACTATGGCTACACCTTC
TRBJ2-7 | . | TRBV30 | TRBD1 | CAWSRDRGVYEQYF | TGTGCCTGGAGTAGAGACAGGGGAGTATACGAGCAGTACTTC
TRBJ1-1 | . | TRBV19 | . | CASMPRFLRRIPTEAFF | TGTGCCAGCATGCCTCGTTTTCTCCGGCGGATACCCACTGAAGCTTTCTTT
TRBJ2-5 | . | TRBV5-1 | . | CASSPPGGDWETQYF | TGCGCCAGCAGCCCCCCGGGGGGCGACTGGGAGACCCAGTACTTC
TRBJ1-3 | once | TRBV7-2 | . | CASSNSPRRGNTIYF | TGTGCCAGCAGCAATTCACCGCGGCGCGGCAACACCATATATTTT
TRBJ1-1 | . | TRBV6-5 | . | CASSYSRDTEAFF | TGTGCCAGCAGTTACTCCAGGGATACTGAAGCTTTCTTT
TRBJ1-1 | . | TRBV10-2 | . | CASSPEIGRMNTEAFF | TGCGCCAGCAGTCCCGAGATAGGACGAATGAACACTGAAGCTTTCTTT
TRBJ1-6 | few | TRBV30 | . | CAWNTGHNSPLHF | TGTGCCTGGAATACAGGGCATAATTCACCCCTCCACTTT
TRBJ2-5 | . | TRBV6-5 | . | CASSYLGSRGETQYF | TGTGCCAGCAGTTACCTTGGGAGCCGGGGGGAGACCCAGTACTTC
TRBJ2-7 | . | TRBV4-1 | TRBD2 | CASSQTRTSGDHEQYF | TGCGCCAGCAGCCAAACCCGGACTAGCGGAGACCACGAGCAGTACTTC
TRBJ1-1 | once | TRBV6-5 | . | CASRLTGDTEAFF | TGTGCCAGCAGATTAACGGGGGACACTGAAGCTTTCTTT
TRBJ2-1 | . | TRBV5-6 | . | CASSLEGRGAQFF | TGTGCCAGCAGCTTGGAAGGCCGTGGGGCTCAGTTCTTC
TRBJ1-1 | . | TRBV6-2/TRBV6-3 | TRBD1 | CASSYGGTGGNTEAFF | TGTGCCAGCAGTTACGGGGGGACAGGGGGGAACACTGAAGCTTTCTTT
TRBJ1-2 | . | TRBV18 | TRBD1 | CASSPGQGGPYGYTF | TGTGCCAGCTCACCGGGTCAGGGGGGACCCTATGGCTACACCTTC
TRBJ1-6 | once | TRBV6-5 | . | CATSEEPFNSPLHF | TGTGCCACCTCGGAAGAACCTTTTAATTCACCCCTCCACTTT